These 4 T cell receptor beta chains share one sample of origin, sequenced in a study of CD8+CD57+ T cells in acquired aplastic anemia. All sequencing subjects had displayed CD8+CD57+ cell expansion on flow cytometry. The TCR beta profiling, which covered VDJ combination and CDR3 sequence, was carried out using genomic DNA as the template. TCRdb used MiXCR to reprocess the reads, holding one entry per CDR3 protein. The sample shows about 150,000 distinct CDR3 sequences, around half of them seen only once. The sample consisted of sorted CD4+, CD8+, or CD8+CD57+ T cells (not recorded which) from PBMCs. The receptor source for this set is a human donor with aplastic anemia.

The CDR3 bases are TGTGCCAGCAAACCGACAGGGATTGAGGGCTACACCTTC. As protein: CASKPTGIEGYTF. The chain has TRBV2 and TRBJ1-2, with 7 bases fitting TRBD1. The trim removed 7 bases at V and 8 bases at J, leaving 10 bases unmatched. The CDR3 length is 13 residues. Germline V gene lookup returns CDR1 SNHLY and CDR2 FYNNEI.

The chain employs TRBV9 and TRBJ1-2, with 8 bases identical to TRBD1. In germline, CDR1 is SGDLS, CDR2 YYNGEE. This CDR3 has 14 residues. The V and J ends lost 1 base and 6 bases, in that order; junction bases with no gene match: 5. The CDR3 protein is CASSVQGASNGYTF. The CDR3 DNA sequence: TGTGCCAGCAGCGTACAGGGGGCGTCCAATGGCTACACCTTC.

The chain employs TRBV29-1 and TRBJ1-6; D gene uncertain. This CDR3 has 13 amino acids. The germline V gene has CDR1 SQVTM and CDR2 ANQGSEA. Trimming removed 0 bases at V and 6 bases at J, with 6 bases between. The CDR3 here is CSVEDYPNSPLHF. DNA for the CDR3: TGCAGCGTTGAAGATTACCCTAATTCACCCCTCCACTTT.

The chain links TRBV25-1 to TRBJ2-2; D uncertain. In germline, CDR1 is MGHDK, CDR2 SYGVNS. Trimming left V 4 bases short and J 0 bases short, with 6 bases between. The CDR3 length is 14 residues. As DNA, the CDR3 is TGTGCCAGCAGTGGTTACACGAACACCGGGGAGCTGTTTTTT. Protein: CASSGYTNTGELFF.